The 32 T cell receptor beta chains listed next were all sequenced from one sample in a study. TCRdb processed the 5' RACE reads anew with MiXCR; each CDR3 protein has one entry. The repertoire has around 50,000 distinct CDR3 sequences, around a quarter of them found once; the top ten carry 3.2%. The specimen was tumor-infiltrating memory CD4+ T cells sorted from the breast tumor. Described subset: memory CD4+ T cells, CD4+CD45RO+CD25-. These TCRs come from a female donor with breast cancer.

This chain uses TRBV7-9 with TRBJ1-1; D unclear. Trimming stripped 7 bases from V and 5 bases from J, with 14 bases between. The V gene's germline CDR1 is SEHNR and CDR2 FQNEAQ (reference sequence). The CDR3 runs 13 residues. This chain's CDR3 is CASNWGVETEAFF. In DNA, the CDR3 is TGTGCCAGCAACTGGGGTGTCGAAACTGAAGCTTTCTTT.

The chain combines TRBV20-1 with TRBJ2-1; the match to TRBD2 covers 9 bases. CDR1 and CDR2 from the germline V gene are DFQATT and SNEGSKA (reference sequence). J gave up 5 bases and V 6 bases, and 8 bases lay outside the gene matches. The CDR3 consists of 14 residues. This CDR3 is CSAQAGGKNNEQFF. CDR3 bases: TGCAGTGCCCAAGCGGGAGGAAAGAACAATGAGCAGTTCTTC.

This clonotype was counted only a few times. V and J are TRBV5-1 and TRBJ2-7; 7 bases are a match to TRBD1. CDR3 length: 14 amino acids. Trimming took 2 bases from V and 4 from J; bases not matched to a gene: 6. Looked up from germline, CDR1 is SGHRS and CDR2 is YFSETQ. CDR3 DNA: TGCGCCAGCAGCTTACAGGGGTCTCTTTACGAGCAGTACTTC. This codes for CASSLQGSLYEQYF.

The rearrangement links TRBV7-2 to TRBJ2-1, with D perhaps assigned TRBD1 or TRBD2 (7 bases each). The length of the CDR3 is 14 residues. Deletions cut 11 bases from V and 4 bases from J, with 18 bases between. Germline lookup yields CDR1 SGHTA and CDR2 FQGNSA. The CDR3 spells CASGGASGYNEQFF. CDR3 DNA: TGTGCCTCAGGGGGAGCTAGCGGATACAATGAGCAGTTCTTC. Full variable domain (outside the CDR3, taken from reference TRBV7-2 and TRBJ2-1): GAGVSQSPSNKVTEKGKDVELRCDPISGHTALYWYRQSLGQGLEFLIYFQGNSAPDKSGLPSDRFSAERTGGSVSTLTIQRTQQEDSAVYLCASGGASGYNEQFFGPGTRLTVL.

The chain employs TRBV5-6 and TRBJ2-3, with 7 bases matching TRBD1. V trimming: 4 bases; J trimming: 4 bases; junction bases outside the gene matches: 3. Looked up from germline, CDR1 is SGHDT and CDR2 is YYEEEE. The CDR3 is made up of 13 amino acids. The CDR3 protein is CASSPGTADTQYF. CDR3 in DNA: TGTGCCAGCAGCCCTGGGACAGCAGATACGCAGTATTTT.

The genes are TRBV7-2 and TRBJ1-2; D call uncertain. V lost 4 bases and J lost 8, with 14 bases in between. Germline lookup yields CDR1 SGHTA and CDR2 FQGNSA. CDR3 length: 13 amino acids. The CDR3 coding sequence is TGTGCCAGCAGCTCTCAGGCGTTTGGAGGCTACACCTTC. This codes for CASSSQAFGGYTF. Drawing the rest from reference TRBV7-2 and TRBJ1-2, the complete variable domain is GAGVSQSPSNKVTEKGKDVELRCDPISGHTALYWYRQSLGQGLEFLIYFQGNSAPDKSGLPSDRFSAERTGGSVSTLTIQRTQQEDSAVYLCASSSQAFGGYTFGSGTRLTVV.

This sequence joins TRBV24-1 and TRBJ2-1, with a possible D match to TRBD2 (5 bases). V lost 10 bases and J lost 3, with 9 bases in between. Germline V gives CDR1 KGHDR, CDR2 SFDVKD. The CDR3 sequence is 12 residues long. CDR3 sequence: CATAEDYNEQFF. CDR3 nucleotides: TGTGCCACAGCGGAGGACTACAATGAGCAGTTCTTC.

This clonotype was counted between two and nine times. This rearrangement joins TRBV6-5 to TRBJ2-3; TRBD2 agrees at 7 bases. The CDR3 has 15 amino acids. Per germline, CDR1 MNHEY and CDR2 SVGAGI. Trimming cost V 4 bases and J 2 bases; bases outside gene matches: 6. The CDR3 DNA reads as TGTGCCAGCAGTTGGAGCGGGGTGAACACAGATACGCAGTATTTT. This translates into CASSWSGVNTDTQYF.

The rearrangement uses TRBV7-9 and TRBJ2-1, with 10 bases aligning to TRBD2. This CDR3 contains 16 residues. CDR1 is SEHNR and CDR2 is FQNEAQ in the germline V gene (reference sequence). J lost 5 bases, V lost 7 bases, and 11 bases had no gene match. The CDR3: CASTNPPSGRDNEQFF. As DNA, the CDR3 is TGTGCCAGCACCAACCCGCCTAGCGGGAGAGACAATGAGCAGTTCTTC.

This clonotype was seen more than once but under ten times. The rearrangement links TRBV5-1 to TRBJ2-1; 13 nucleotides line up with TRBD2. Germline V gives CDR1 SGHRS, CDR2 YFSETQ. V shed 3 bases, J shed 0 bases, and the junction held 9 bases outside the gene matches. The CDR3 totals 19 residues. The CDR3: CASSSLLAGGPSSYNEQFF. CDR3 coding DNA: TGCGCCAGCAGCTCATTACTAGCGGGGGGGCCGAGCTCCTACAATGAGCAGTTCTTC.

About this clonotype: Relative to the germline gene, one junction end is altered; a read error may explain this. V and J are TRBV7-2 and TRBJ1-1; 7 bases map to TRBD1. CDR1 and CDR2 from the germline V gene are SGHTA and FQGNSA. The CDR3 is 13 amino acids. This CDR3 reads CASSSQGGYEAFF. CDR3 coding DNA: TGTGCCAGTAGCTCCCAGGGGGGCTATGAAGCCTTCTTT.

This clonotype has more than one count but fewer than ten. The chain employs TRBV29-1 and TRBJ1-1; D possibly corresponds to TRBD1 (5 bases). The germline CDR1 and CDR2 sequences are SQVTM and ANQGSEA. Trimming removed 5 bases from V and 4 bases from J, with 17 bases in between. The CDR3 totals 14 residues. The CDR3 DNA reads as TGCAGCGTTATCCGGGCCACGGGGACCACTGAAGCTTTCTTT. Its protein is CSVIRATGTTEAFF. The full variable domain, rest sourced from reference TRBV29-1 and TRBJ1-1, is SAVISQKPSRDICQRGTSLTIQCQVDSQVTMMFWYRQQPGQSLTLIATANQGSEATYESGFVIDKFPISRPNLTFSTLTVSNMSPEDSSIYLCSVIRATGTTEAFFGQGTRLTVV.

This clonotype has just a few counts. The CDR3 is CASQRGRETQYF. CDR3 DNA sequence: TGTGCCAGCCAGAGGGGGCGAGAGACCCAGTACTTC. The chain couples TRBV5-6 to TRBJ2-5; 7 bases line up with TRBD1. Germline assignment: CDR1 SGHDT and CDR2 YYEEEE. With 7 bases clipped from V and 4 bases from J, the junction kept 4 bases outside the gene matches. The CDR3 contains 12 residues. Drawing the rest from reference TRBV5-6 and TRBJ2-5, the complete variable domain is DAGVTQSPTHLIKTRGQQVTLRCSPKSGHDTVSWYQQALGQGPQFIFQYYEEEERQRGNFPDRFSGHQFPNYSSELNVNALLLGDSALYLCASQRGRETQYFGPGTRLLVL.

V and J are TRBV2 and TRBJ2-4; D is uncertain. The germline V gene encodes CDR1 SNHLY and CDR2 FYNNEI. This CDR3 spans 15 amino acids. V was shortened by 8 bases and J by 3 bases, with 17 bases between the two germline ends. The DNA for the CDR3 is TGTGCCAGCCGATTCGGCCTATCGAACAAAAACATTCAGTACTTC. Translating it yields CASRFGLSNKNIQYF.

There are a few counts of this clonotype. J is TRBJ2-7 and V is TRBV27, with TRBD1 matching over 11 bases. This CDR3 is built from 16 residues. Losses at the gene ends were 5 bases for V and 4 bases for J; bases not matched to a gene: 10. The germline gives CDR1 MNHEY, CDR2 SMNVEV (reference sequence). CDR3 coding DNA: TGTGCCAGCAGTCACCCTCCGGGACAGGGGGGATACGAGCAGTACTTC. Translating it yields CASSHPPGQGGYEQYF.

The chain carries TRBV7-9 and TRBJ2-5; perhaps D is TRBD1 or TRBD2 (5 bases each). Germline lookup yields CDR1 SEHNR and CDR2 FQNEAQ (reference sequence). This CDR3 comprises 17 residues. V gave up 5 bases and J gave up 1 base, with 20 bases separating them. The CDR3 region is CASSLFGTQFSQETQYF. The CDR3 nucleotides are TGTGCCAGCAGCCTATTTGGGACCCAGTTCTCCCAAGAGACCCAGTACTTC.

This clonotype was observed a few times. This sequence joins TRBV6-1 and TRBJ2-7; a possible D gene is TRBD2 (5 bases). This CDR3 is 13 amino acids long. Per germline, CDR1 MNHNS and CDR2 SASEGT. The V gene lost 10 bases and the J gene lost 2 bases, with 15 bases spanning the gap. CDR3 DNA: TGTGCCACGGAGGCGGAGGTGACCTACGAGCAGTACTTC. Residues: CATEAEVTYEQYF.

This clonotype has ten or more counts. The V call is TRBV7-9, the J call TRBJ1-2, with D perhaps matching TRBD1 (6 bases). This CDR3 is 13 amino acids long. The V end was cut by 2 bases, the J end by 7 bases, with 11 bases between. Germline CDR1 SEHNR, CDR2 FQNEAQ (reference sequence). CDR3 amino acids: CASSLRQDLGYTF. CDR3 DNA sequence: TGTGCCAGCAGCTTAAGACAGGACCTTGGCTACACCTTC.

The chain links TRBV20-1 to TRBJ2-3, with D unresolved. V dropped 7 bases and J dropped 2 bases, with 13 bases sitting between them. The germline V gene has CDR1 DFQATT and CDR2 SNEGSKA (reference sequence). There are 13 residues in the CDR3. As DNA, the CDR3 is TGCAGTGGGGTTTATGGCAACACAGATACGCAGTATTTT. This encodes CSGVYGNTDTQYF.

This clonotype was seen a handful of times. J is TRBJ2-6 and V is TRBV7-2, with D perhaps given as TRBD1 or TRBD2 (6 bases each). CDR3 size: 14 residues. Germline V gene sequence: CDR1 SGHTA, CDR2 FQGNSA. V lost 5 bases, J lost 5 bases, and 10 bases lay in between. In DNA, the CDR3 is TGTGCCAGCAGCGCCGGGGGCAGGGCCAACGTCCTGACTTTC. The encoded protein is CASSAGGRANVLTF.

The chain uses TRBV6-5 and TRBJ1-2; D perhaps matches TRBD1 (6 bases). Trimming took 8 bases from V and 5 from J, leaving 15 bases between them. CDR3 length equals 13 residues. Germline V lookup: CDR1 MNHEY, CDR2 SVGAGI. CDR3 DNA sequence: TGTGCCAGCCGACAACAGGGCCGGTATGGCTACACCTTC. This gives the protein CASRQQGRYGYTF.

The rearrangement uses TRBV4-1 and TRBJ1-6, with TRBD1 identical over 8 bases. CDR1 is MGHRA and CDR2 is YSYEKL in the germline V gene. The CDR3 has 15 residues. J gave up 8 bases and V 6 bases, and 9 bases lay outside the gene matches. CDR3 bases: TGCGCCAGCAGAATCGCAGGGGGCCGGGATTCACCCCTCCACTTT. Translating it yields CASRIAGGRDSPLHF.

CDR3 bases: TGTGCCAGCAGTTCCCGGGAACTCCACATCGAAGCTTTCTTT. The encoded protein is CASSSRELHIEAFF. The rearrangement links TRBV12-3 or TRBV12-4 to TRBJ1-1; D is undetermined. The CDR3 totals 14 residues. The ends were cut back, 4 bases at V and 8 bases at J, with 17 bases in the middle.

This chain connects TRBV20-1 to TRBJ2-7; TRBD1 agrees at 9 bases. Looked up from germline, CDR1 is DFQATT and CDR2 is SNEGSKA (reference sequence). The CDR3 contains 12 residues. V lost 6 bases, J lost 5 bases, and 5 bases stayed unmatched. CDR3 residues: CSAARQGDEQYF. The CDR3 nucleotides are TGCAGTGCAGCTCGACAGGGGGACGAGCAGTACTTC.

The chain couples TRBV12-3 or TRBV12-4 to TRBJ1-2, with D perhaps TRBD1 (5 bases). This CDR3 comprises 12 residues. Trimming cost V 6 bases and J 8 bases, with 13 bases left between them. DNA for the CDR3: TGTGCCAGCAGCCCCCAGGGTTACGGCTACACCTTC. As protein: CASSPQGYGYTF.

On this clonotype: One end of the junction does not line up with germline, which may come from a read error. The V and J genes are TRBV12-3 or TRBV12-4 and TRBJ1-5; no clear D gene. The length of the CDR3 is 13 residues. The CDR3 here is CASSFREYQPLHF. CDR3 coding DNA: TGTGCCAGCAGTTTTCGAGAATATCAGCCCCTGCATTTT.

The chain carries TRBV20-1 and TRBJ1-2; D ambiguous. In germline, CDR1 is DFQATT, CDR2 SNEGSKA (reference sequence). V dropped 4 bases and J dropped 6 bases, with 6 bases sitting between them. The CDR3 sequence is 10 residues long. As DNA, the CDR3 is TGCAGTGCTATAAGCGATGGCTACACCTTC. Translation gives CSAISDGYTF.

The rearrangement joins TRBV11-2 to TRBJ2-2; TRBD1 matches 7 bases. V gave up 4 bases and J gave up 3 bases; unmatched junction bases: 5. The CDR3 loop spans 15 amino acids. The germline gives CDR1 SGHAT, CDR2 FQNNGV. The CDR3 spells CASSSRDRHTGELFF. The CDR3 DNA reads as TGTGCCAGCAGCTCCCGGGACAGACACACCGGGGAGCTGTTTTTT.

CDR3 coding DNA: TGTGCCAGCAGTTCGGGACAGGGGGGACCTTCCTACAATGAGCAGTTCTTC. As protein: CASSSGQGGPSYNEQFF. The chain couples TRBV5-6 to TRBJ2-1; 11 positions match TRBD1. The CDR3 contains 17 residues. Looked up from germline, CDR1 is SGHDT and CDR2 is YYEEEE. V trimming: 5 bases; J trimming: 1 base; junction bases outside the gene matches: 8. Drawing the rest from reference TRBV5-6 and TRBJ2-1, the complete variable domain is DAGVTQSPTHLIKTRGQQVTLRCSPKSGHDTVSWYQQALGQGPQFIFQYYEEEERQRGNFPDRFSGHQFPNYSSELNVNALLLGDSALYLCASSSGQGGPSYNEQFFGPGTRLTVL.

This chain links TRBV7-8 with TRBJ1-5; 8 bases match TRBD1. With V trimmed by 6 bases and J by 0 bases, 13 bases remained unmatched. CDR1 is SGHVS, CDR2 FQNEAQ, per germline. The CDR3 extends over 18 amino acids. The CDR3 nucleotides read TGTGCCAGCAGGCAAGGGACAGGCGGAGTGGGTAGCAATCAGCCCCAGCATTTT. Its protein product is CASRQGTGGVGSNQPQHF.

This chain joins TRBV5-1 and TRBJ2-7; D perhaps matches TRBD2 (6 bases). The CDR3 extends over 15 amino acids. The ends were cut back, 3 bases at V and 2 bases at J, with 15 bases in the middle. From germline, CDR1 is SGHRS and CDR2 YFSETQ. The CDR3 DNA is TGCGCCAGCAGCTCATTACCGGGACTCACCTACGAGCAGTACTTC. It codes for CASSSLPGLTYEQYF.

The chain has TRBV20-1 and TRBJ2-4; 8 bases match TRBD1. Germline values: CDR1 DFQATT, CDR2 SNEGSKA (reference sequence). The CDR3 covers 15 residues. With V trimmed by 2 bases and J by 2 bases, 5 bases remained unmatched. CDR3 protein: CSARPDRVTKNIQYF. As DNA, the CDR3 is TGCAGTGCTAGACCGGACAGGGTAACCAAAAACATTCAGTACTTC.